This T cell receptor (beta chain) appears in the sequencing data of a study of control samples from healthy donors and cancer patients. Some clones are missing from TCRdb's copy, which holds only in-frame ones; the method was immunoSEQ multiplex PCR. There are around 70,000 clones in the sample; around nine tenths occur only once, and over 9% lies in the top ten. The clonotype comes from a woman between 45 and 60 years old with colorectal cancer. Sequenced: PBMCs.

The CDR3 DNA follows: TGCGCCAGCAGCCCCGGACAGGGGGGATACACCGGGGAGCTGTTTTTT. Amino acids: CASSPGQGGYTGELFF. The V call is TRBV5-1, the J call TRBJ2-2, with 10 bases fitting TRBD1. Per germline, CDR1 SGHRS and CDR2 YFSETQ. V dropped 4 bases and J dropped 3; count of bases not matched to a gene: 6. This CDR3 is 16 amino acids long.